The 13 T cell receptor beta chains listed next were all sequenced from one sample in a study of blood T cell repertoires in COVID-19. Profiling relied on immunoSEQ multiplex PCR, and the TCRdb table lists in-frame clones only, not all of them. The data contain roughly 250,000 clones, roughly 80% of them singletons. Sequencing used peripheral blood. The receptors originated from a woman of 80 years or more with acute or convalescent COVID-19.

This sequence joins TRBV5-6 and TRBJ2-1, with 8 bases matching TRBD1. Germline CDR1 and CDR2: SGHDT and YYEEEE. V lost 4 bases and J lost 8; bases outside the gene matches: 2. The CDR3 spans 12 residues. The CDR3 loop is CASSPGGDEQFF. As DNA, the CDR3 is TGTGCCAGCAGCCCAGGGGGCGATGAGCAGTTCTTC.

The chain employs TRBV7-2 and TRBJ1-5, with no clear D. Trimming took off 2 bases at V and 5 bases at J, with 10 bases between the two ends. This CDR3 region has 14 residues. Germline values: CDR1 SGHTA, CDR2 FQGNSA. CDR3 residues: CASSLLPGHQPQHF. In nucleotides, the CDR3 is TGTGCCAGCAGCTTATTGCCAGGCCATCAGCCCCAGCATTTT.

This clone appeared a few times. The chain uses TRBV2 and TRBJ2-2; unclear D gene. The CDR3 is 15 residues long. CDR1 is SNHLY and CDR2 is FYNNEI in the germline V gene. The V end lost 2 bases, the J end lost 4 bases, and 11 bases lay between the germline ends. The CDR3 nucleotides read TGTGCCAGCAGTGAAATGGTCAGCGCCACCGGGGAGCTGTTTTTT. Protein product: CASSEMVSATGELFF.

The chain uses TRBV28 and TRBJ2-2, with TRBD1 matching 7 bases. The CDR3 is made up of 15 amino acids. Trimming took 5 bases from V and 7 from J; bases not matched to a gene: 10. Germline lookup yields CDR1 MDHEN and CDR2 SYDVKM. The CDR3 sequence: CASSPPPTGIGELFF. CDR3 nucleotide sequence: TGTGCCAGCAGTCCCCCCCCGACAGGGATCGGGGAGCTGTTTTTT.

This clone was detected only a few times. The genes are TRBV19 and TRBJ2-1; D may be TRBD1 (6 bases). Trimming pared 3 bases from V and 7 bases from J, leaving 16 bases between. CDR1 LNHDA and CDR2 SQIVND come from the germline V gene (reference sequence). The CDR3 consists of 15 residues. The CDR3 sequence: CASSMGPGARNEQFF. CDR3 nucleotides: TGTGCCAGTAGTATGGGGCCAGGGGCGCGGAATGAGCAGTTCTTC.

CDR3 protein: CASSLDPTGYGYTF. CDR3 nucleotides: TGTGCCAGCAGCTTAGATCCTACAGGGTACGGCTACACCTTC. The rearrangement joins TRBV11-2 to TRBJ1-2; possibly TRBD1 for D (6 bases). The CDR3 spans 14 residues. Germline V lookup: CDR1 SGHAT, CDR2 FQNNGV. Deletions cut 0 bases from V and 8 bases from J, with 13 bases between.

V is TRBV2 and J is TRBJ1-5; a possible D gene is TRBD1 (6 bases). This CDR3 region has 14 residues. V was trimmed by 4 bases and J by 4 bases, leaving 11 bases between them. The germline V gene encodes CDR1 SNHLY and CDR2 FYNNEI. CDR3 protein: CASSVQGGNQPQHF. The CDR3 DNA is TGTGCCAGCAGTGTACAGGGTGGGAATCAGCCCCAGCATTTT.

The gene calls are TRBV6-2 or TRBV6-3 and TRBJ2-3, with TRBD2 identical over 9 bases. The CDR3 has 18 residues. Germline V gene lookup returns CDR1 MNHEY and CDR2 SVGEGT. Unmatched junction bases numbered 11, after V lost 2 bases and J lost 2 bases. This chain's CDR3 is CASSYTPRRGGTTDTQYF. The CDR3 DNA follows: TGTGCCAGCAGTTACACCCCCCGGCGGGGGGGGACCACAGATACGCAGTATTTT.

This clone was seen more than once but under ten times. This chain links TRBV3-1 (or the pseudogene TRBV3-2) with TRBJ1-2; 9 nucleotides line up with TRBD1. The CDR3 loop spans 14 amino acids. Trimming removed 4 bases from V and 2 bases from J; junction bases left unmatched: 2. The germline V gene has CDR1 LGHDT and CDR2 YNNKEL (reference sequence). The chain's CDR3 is CASSRTGENYGYTF. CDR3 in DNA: TGTGCCAGCAGCCGGACAGGGGAGAACTATGGCTACACCTTC.

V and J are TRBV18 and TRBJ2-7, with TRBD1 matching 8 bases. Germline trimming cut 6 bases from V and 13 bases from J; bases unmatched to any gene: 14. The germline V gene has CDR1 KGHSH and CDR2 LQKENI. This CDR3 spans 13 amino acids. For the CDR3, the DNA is TGTGCCAGCTCGACAGGCCAAGGACAGGGCTTTTACTTC. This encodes CASSTGQGQGFYF.

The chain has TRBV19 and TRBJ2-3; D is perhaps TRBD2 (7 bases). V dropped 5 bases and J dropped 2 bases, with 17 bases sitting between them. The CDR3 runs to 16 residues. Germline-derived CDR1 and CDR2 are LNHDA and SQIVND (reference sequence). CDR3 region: CASSLGAGANTDTQYF. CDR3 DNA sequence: TGTGCCAGTAGTCTTGGGGCGGGGGCGAACACAGATACGCAGTATTTT.

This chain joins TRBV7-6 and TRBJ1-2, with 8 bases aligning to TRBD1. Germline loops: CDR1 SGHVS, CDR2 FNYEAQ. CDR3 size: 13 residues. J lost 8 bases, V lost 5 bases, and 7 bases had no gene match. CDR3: CASSQTDREGYTF. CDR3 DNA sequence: TGTGCCAGCAGCCAGACGGACAGGGAGGGCTACACCTTC.

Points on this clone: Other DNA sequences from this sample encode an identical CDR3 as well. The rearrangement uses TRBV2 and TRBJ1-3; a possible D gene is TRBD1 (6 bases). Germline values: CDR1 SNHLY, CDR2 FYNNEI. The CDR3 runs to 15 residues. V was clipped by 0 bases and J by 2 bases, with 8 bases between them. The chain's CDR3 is CASSEARGPGNTIYF. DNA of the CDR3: TGTGCCAGCAGTGAAGCGCGGGGGCCTGGAAACACCATATATTTT.